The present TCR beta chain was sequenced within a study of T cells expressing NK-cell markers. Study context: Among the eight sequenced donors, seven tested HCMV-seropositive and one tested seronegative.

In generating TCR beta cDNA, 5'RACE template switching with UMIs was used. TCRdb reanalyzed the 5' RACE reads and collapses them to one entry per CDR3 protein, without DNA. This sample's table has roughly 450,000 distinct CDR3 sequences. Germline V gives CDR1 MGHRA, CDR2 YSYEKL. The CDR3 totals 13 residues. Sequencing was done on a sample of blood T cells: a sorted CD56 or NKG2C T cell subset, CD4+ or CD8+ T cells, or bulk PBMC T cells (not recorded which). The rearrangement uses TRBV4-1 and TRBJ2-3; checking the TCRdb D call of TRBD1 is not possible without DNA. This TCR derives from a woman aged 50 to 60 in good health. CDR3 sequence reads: CASKGLRTDTQYF.